This T cell receptor (beta chain) was profiled in a study of blood T cell repertoires in COVID-19. From germline, CDR1 is LGHNA and CDR2 YSLEER. The CDR3 loop spans 15 amino acids. V lost 1 base to trimming and J lost 5 bases, with 12 bases between them. This clone turned up a few times. This table comes from immunoSEQ multiplex PCR, and its TCRdb copy is limited to in-frame clones, with some not included. The sample has approximately 120,000 clones, about 90% seen once. Sequencing used peripheral blood. This TCR was sampled from a man between 45 and 60 years old with COVID-19, enrolled during active disease. The V call is TRBV4-3, the J call TRBJ1-5; no definite D call. The chain's CDR3 is CASSQVLGADQPQHF. The CDR3 DNA sequence: TGCGCCAGCAGCCAAGTCTTGGGAGCGGATCAGCCCCAGCATTTT.